This TCR beta chain came from a study of CD8 T cells in cerebrospinal fluid in Alzheimer's disease (dated by TCRdb to about 2020). For the study in its entirety: The study used two single-cell methods, plate-based nested PCR sequencing and droplet-based sequencing, to evaluate clonal expansion of CSF T cells. The study examined whether cerebrospinal fluid from healthy elderly individuals and from patients with neurodegenerative disease contained clonally expanded T cells. The droplet-based CSF analysis comparing patients with controls included ten or so healthy controls (approximately 11,000 cells) and ten or so patients with MCI or Alzheimer's disease (about 9,900 cells). The CSF gene-expression analysis, which included patients with Parkinson's disease, covered a total of 20 to 25 samples. What the study reported, not specific to this receptor: In patients with MCI or Alzheimer's disease, the biggest CSF clone accounted for a larger percentage of TCRs than in controls. Finding EBV-specific TCRs in CSF, the authors cautioned, does not establish a causal link between EBV and Alzheimer's disease. Only samples with detectable clones (11 healthy, 5 MCI, 5 AD, 6 PD) were included in the overall clonality comparison. In pooled data, a highly expanded clone (at least 3% of TCRs) was found in 1 of 10 healthy subjects versus 4 of 6 Alzheimer's patients. The EBV-specific clones were neither the most highly expanded clones nor enriched among patients.

Patients with Parkinson's disease were included as a neurodegenerative disease comparison group, since earlier reports had described antigen-specific T cells in the blood of Parkinson's disease patients. Acute infectious disease was absent in all participants, and all participants were in good physical condition. Neurodegeneration in patients was confirmed using biomarkers including neurofilament, amyloid-beta and tau. For droplet-based sequencing, live CSF cells were sorted using a live/dead marker. To pellet immune cells, CSF obtained by lumbar puncture was centrifuged at 300g. CSF samples were inspected for red blood cells, and any blood-contaminated sample was excluded. CSF cells were cryopreserved by placing the cells in freezing medium, freezing the cells overnight at -80 degrees C, and then storing the cells in liquid nitrogen. CSF samples were stored for less than seven months before analysis.

Library generation was performed with 10x single-cell sequencing. CSF cells were profiled with 10X Genomics single-cell V(D)J and 5' gene-expression libraries. An Illumina NextSeq550 was used to sequence CSF single-cell TCR libraries. Per the authors' processing: V(D)J reads were aligned to the vdj-GRCh38 alts ensemble 2.0.0 reference and processed with the Cell Ranger vdj pipeline. Clonotypes were defined as cell barcodes sharing the same set of productive CDR3 nucleotide sequences. To link clonality with transcriptional profiles, clonotype information was incorporated into Seurat v3.0 gene-expression metadata. Exclusion was applied to CSF cells with more than 1,800 genes, more than 7,500 UMIs or more than 10% mitochondrial reads. To find TCRs with known antigen specificity, CDR3-beta sequences were matched against VDJdb. Clone sharing was examined by network analysis using the R package qgraph, in which only TCRs with complete alpha and beta chains were included. The reads went through TCRdb reprocessing, and each CDR3 protein sequence gets one entry with no DNA. TCRdb, rather than the study authors, made the V and J calls. The sample table records about 860 distinct CDR3 sequences. Together, the top ten hold 9.2% of the sample.

The germline V gene sets CDR1 to SGHTA and CDR2 to FQGNSA. The CDR3 spans 14 residues, from the cysteine through the phenylalanine. A DNA sequence was not provided. This clonotype registers as large (0.1 to 1%) by frequency; no count is noted. There is no known antigen for this receptor. The origin of this receptor is a human donor with Parkinson's disease. Recombination connected TRBV7-2 to TRBJ1-2; lacking DNA, the TRBD1 call made by TCRdb goes unchecked. Sequenced sample: cerebrospinal fluid. Here the CDR3 is given as CASSYLTASFGYTF.